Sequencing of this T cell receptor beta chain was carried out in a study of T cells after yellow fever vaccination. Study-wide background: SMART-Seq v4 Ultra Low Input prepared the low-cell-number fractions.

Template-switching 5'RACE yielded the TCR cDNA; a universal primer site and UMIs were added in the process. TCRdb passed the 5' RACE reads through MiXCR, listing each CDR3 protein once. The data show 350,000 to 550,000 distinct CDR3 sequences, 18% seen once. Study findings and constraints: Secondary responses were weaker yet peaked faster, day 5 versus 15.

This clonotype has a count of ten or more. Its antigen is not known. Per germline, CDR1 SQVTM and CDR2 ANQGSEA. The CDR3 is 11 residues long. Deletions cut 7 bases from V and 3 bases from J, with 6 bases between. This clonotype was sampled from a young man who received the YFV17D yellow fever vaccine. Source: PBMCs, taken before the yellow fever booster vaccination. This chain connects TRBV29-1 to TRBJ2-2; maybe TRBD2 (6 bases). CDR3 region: CSGGDTGELFF. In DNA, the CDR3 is TGCAGCGGGGGGGACACCGGGGAGCTGTTTTTT.